This entry concerns a single T cell receptor (beta chain). No antigen is known for it. Per-base qualities were not stored, and no clone one base away is much larger. The source of the sample is a study of tumour-infiltrating T cells in Burkitt lymphoma (dated by TCRdb to the early 2020s). Describing the broader study: All epidemiological subtypes of Burkitt lymphoma were represented in the cohort, which was made up of around 82 patients. TCR repertoire data were correlated with clinical outcome; productive clonality predicted overall and progression-free survival, independent of established prognosticators including age at diagnosis. Paper-wide results and their limitations: Several public clonotypes were found to be shared across numerous Burkitt lymphoma patients, which suggests a shared tumour neoantigen selection that is absent from diffuse large B-cell lymphoma.

Receptor libraries were prepared by the immunoSEQ multiplex PCR assay. Sourced from immuneACCESS, this table was stored by TCRdb with only in-frame sequences that have V and J called. A share of the clones is absent; for the studies checked, an unresolved V gene accounts for under half, and the remainder has no known explanation. This sample lists under 7,000 clones; about 84% were detected once. The ten biggest clones cover about 10% of the sample. The CDR3, cysteine through phenylalanine, is 16 amino acids long. Only the CDR3 part of the read is kept: 48 bases, read in frame from the first base. V drops 0 bases and J drops 1 base, leaving 13 bases in between.

Sequencing was done on a sample of tumor tissue. The sequence links TRBV23-1 to TRBJ2-7, with the D gene not clear enough to name. TRBV23-1 is placed among ORFs of uncertain function. This TCR came from a human donor with Burkitt lymphoma. The sequence in DNA is TGCGCCAGCAGTCAATCGCTGGGCCGTACTTCCTACGAGCAGTACTTC. It codes for CASSQSLGRTSYEQYF.